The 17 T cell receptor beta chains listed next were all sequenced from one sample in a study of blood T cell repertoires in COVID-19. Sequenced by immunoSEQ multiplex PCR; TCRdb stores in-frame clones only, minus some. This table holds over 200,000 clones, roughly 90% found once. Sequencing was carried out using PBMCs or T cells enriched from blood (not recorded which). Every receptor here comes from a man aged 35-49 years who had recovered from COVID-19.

In DNA, the CDR3 is TGTGCCAGCATCAAACCCCGGGCAGGGGTGGGAGATACGCAGTATTTT. It translates to CASIKPRAGVGDTQYF. V is TRBV28 and J is TRBJ2-3, with D perhaps matching TRBD1 (6 bases). Trimming left V 7 bases short and J 5 bases short, with 22 bases between. CDR3 length equals 16 residues. Per the germline V gene, CDR1 is MDHEN and CDR2 is SYDVKM.

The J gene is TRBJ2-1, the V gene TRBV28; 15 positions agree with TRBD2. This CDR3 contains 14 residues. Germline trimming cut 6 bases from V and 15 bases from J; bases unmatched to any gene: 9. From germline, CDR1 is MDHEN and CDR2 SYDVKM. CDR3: CASRIGTSGRFLFF. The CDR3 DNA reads TGTGCCAGCAGGATTGGGACTAGCGGGAGGTTTTTGTTCTTC.

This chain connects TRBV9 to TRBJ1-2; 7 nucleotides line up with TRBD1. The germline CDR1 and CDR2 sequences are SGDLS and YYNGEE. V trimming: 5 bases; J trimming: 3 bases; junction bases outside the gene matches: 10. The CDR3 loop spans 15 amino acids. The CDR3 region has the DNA TGTGCCAGCAGTTCTCGGGGACAGACATACTATGGCTACACCTTC. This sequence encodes CASSSRGQTYYGYTF.

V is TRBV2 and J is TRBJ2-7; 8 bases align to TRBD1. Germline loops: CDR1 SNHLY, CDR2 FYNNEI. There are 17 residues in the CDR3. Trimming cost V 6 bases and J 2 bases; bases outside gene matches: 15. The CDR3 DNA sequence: TGTGCCAGCAGCTCGTCGAGGATCAGGGGGCGGACCTACGAGCAGTACTTC. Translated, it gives CASSSSRIRGRTYEQYF.

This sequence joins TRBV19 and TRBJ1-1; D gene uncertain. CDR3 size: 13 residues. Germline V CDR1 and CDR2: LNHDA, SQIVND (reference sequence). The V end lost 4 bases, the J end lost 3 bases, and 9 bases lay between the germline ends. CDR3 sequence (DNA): TGTGCCAGTAGTAACACACGGGACACTGAAGCTTTCTTT. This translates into CASSNTRDTEAFF.

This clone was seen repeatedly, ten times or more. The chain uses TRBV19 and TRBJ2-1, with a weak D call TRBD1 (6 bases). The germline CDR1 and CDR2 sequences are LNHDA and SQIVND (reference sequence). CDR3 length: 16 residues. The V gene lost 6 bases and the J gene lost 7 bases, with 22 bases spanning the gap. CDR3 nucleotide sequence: TGTGCCAGTAGCCCGAGGAAGACAGGAGGTAGAAATGAGCAGTTCTTC. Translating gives CASSPRKTGGRNEQFF. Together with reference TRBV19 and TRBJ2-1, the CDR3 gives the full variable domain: DGGITQSPKYLFRKEGQNVTLSCEQNLNHDAMYWYRQDPGQGLRLIYYSQIVNDFQKGDIAEGYSVSREKKESFPLTVTSAQKNPTAFYLCASSPRKTGGRNEQFFGPGTRLTVL.

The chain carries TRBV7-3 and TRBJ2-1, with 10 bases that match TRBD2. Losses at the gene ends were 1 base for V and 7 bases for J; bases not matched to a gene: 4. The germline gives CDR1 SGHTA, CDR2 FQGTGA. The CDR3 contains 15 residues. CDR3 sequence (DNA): TGTGCCAGCAGCTTAATTCTAGCGGGAGCAAATGAGCAGTTCTTC. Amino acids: CASSLILAGANEQFF.

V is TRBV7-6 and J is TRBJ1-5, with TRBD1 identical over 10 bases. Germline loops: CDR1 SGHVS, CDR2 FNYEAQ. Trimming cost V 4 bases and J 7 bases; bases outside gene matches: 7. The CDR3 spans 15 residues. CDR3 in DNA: TGTGCCAGCAGCTCCCGGGACAGGGGATCCCAGCCCCAGCATTTT. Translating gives CASSSRDRGSQPQHF.

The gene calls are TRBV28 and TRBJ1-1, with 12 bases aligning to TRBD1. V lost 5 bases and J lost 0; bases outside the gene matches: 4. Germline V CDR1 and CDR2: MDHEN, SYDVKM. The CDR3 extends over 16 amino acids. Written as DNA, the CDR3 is TGTGCCAGCAGTAATAGGGACAGGGGGCTGAACACTGAAGCTTTCTTT. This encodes CASSNRDRGLNTEAFF.

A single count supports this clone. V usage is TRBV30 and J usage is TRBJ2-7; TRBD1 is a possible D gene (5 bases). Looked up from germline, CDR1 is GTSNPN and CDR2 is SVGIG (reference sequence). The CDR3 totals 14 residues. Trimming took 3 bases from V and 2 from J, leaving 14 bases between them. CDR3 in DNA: TGTGCCTGGAGAGCAGGGTTTCATACCTACGAGCAGTACTTC. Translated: CAWRAGFHTYEQYF.

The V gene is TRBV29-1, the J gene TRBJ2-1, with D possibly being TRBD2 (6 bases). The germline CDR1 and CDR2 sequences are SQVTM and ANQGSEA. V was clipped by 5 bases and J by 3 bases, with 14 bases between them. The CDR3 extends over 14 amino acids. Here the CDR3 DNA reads TGCAGCGTTCCGGGACTGCAGAGCTACAATGAGCAGTTCTTC. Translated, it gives CSVPGLQSYNEQFF.

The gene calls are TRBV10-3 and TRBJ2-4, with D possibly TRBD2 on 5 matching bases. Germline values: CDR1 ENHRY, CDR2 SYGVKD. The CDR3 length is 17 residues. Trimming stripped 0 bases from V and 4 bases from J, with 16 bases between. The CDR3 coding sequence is TGTGCCATCAGTGAGTCAAGTCTAGCCCACACAAAAAACATTCAGTACTTC. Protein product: CAISESSLAHTKNIQYF.

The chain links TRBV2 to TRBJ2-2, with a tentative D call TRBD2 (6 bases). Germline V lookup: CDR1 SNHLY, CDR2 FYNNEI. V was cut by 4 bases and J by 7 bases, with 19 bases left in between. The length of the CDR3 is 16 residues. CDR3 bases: TGTGCCAGCAGTGGGGGTATTCGGGAGATCAGCGGGGAGCTGTTTTTT. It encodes CASSGGIREISGELFF. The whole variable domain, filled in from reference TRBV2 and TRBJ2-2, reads EPEVTQTPSHQVTQMGQEVILRCVPISNHLYFYWYRQILGQKVEFLVSFYNNEISEKSEIFDDQFSVERPDGSNFTLKIRSTKLEDSAMYFCASSGGIREISGELFFGEGSRLTVL.

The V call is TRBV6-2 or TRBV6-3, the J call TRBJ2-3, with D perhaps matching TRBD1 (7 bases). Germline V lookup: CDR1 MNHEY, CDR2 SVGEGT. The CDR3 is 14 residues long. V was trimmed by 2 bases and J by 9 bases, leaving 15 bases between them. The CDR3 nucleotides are TGTGCCAGCAGTTACCCTCGGAGGGGGCAGACGCAGTATTTT. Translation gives CASSYPRRGQTQYF.

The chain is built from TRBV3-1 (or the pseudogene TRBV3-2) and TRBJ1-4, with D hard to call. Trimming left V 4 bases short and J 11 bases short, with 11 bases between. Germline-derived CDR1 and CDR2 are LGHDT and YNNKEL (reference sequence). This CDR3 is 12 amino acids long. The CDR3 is CASSRNREKLFF. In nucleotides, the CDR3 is TGTGCCAGCAGCCGCAATAGGGAGAAACTGTTTTTT.

The CDR3, as DNA: TGCGCCAGCAGTGAGGGACTAGCGGGGGGGTTTGAGCAGTTCTTC. This sequence encodes CASSEGLAGGFEQFF. The chain employs TRBV10-1 and TRBJ2-1; 15 nucleotides match TRBD2. V trimming: 2 bases; J trimming: 9 bases; junction bases outside the gene matches: 2. The length of the CDR3 is 15 residues. In germline, CDR1 is WNHNN, CDR2 SYGVQD (reference sequence).

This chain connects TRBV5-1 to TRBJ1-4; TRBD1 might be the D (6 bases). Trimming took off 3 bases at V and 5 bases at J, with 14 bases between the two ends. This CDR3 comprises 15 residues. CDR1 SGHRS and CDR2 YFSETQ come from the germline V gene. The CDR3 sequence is CASSWLTGPNEKLFF. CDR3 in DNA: TGCGCCAGCAGCTGGTTGACAGGCCCAAATGAAAAACTGTTTTTT.